A single TCR beta chain is shown here with its context. The data were taken from a study of blood T cell repertoires in COVID-19. About the study: Acute and convalescent COVID-19 samples came from the United States, Italy and Spain. T cells, B-cell-depleted T cells, or PBMCs provided the cDNA or gDNA that served as material.

Authors' analysis steps: Amplification with reference gene primers provided the estimates of nucleated cell counts. Method: immunoSEQ multiplex PCR; TCRdb's copy keeps in-frame clones and lacks some. For V, J and clone size, that table is used; D and trimming come from the DNA. The sample has around 87,000 clones; 70% to 90% are singletons. Sequenced input: peripheral blood. This TCR was sampled from a man between 45 and 60 years old with acute or convalescent COVID-19.

The CDR3 DNA follows: TGTGCCAGCAGCTTAGGTTCAGGAATAAACATTCAGTACTTC. Its translation is CASSLGSGINIQYF. The rearrangement uses TRBV7-6 and TRBJ2-4; the D is unclear. This CDR3 region has 14 residues. V was pared by 1 base and J by 6 bases, with 10 bases between. Germline-derived CDR1 and CDR2 are SGHVS and FNYEAQ. Full variable domain (outside the CDR3, taken from reference TRBV7-6 and TRBJ2-4): GAGVSQSPRYKVTKRGQDVALRCDPISGHVSLYWYRQALGQGPEFLTYFNYEAQQDKSGLPNDRFSAERPEGSISTLTIQRTEQRDSAMYRCASSLGSGINIQYFGAGTRLSVL.